This T cell receptor beta chain was sequenced during a study of blood T cell repertoires in COVID-19. At the level of the study: In each case, the material was cDNA or gDNA derived from T cells, B-cell-depleted T cells, or PBMCs.

Unmatched junction bases numbered 9, after V lost 2 bases and J lost 3 bases. This CDR3 has 18 amino acids. CDR1 and CDR2 (germline): SGHDT, YYEEEE. The authors' processing: Estimated nucleated cell counts came from reference gene primer amplification. Sequencing used immunoSEQ multiplex PCR; TCRdb keeps in-frame clones, though not all of them. V, J and clone size derive from that table, while D and trimming were established from the DNA sequence. The sample has some 41,000 clones; approximately 91% are singletons. The chain carries TRBV5-6 and TRBJ2-6; 9 positions match TRBD1. The receptor's source is a human donor in a cohort sampled during active COVID-19. The source material was peripheral blood. The CDR3 reads CASSFSGTGYGGANVLTF. The CDR3 DNA is TGTGCCAGCAGCTTCTCCGGGACAGGGTATGGTGGGGCCAACGTCCTGACTTTC. The full variable domain, completed using reference TRBV5-6 and TRBJ2-6, is DAGVTQSPTHLIKTRGQQVTLRCSPKSGHDTVSWYQQALGQGPQFIFQYYEEEERQRGNFPDRFSGHQFPNYSSELNVNALLLGDSALYLCASSFSGTGYGGANVLTFGAGSRLTVL.